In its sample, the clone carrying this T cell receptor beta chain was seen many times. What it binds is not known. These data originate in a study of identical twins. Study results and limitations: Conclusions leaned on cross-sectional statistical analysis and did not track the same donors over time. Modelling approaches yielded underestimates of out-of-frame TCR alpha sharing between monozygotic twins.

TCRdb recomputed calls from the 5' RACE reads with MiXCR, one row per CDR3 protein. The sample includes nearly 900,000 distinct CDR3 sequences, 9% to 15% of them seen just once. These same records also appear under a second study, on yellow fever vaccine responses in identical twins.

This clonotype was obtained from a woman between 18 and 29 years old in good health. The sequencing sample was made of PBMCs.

Written as DNA, the CDR3 is TGCAGTGCTAGAGTGAGGGAAAAGTCCTACAATGAGCAGTTCTTC. It translates to CSARVREKSYNEQFF. The gene calls are TRBV20-1 and TRBJ2-1; maybe TRBD2 (5 bases). Germline V gives CDR1 DFQATT, CDR2 SNEGSKA (reference sequence). This CDR3 has 15 amino acids. The V end lost 1 base, the J end lost 1 base, and 11 bases lay between the germline ends.